One and the same sample provided the 20 T cell receptor beta chains below, sequenced in a study of blood T cell repertoires in COVID-19. Using immunoSEQ multiplex PCR, the repertoire was profiled, and TCRdb retains in-frame clones only, with some absent. The sample has roughly 190,000 clones; around 84% are singletons. The material sequenced was peripheral blood. The origin of the receptors is a woman between 65 and 79 years old with COVID-19, enrolled during active disease.

The chain links TRBV2 to TRBJ1-1, with a weak D call TRBD1 (5 bases). The germline gives CDR1 SNHLY, CDR2 FYNNEI. Trimming shortened V by 1 base and J by 4 bases, and 10 bases separated the two germline ends. The CDR3 is 14 residues long. CDR3 region: CASSEGTKGTEAFF. In DNA, the CDR3 is TGTGCCAGCAGTGAAGGGACAAAGGGCACTGAAGCTTTCTTT.

This chain uses TRBV27 with TRBJ1-6, with 9 positions matching TRBD1. The germline V gene has CDR1 MNHEY and CDR2 SMNVEV (reference sequence). V gave up 6 bases and J gave up 7 bases; unmatched junction bases: 10. There are 16 residues in the CDR3. DNA of the CDR3: TGTGCCAGCAGGTACAGGGGGCAGGGGCAGAATTCACCCCTCCACTTT. It is translated as CASRYRGQGQNSPLHF.

The chain is built from TRBV21-1 and TRBJ1-1. TRBV21-1 is recorded as a pseudogene. This CDR3 comprises 17 residues. In nucleotides, the CDR3 is TGTGCCAGCAGCCCTTCCGGGACTACCCCTATGAACACTGAAGCTTTCTTT. Protein: CASSPSGTTPMNTEAFF.

The J gene is TRBJ2-4, the V gene TRBV15, with 11 bases fitting TRBD1. The CDR3 consists of 15 residues. CDR1 and CDR2 from the germline V gene are LNHNV and YYDKDF (reference sequence). V gave up 5 bases and J gave up 4 bases; unmatched junction bases: 4. Here the CDR3 DNA reads TGTGCCACCAGCGAGGGACAGGGGGGAAAAAACATTCAGTACTTC. It is translated as CATSEGQGGKNIQYF.

V and J are TRBV19 and TRBJ1-1; 10 positions match TRBD1. Germline trimming cut 9 bases from V and 5 bases from J; bases unmatched to any gene: 6. The CDR3 sequence is 13 residues long. The germline gives CDR1 LNHDA, CDR2 SQIVND (reference sequence). The CDR3 loop reads CASRTGGRTEAFF. CDR3 sequence (DNA): TGTGCCAGCCGGACAGGGGGAAGGACTGAAGCTTTCTTT. The variable domain in full, completed from reference TRBV19 and TRBJ1-1, reads DGGITQSPKYLFRKEGQNVTLSCEQNLNHDAMYWYRQDPGQGLRLIYYSQIVNDFQKGDIAEGYSVSREKKESFPLTVTSAQKNPTAFYLCASRTGGRTEAFFGQGTRLTVV.

The genes are TRBV19 and TRBJ2-1, with 7 bases lining up with TRBD1. V dropped 3 bases and J dropped 7; count of bases not matched to a gene: 3. Germline CDR1 and CDR2: LNHDA and SQIVND (reference sequence). This CDR3 has 13 amino acids. The CDR3 DNA sequence: TGTGCCAGTAGTATGGACAGGAGAAATGAGCAGTTCTTC. It is translated as CASSMDRRNEQFF.

The rearrangement links TRBV5-4 to TRBJ1-4; D ambiguous. The germline V gene has CDR1 SGHNT and CDR2 YYREEE (reference sequence). The V and J ends lost 4 bases and 8 bases respectively, with 12 bases between them. The CDR3 totals 13 residues. CDR3 DNA: TGTGCCAGCAGCGCCGTGAGAGAAGAAAAACTGTTTTTT. Protein product: CASSAVREEKLFF.

The rearrangement joins TRBV6-1 to TRBJ2-4; 11 positions match TRBD1. CDR3 length equals 17 residues. V lost 4 bases, J lost 1 base, and 6 bases stayed unmatched. Germline CDR1 MNHNS, CDR2 SASEGT. The chain's CDR3 is CASSGGQGDAAKNIQYF. As DNA, the CDR3 is TGTGCCAGCAGTGGGGGACAGGGGGACGCGGCCAAAAACATTCAGTACTTC.

This clone was detected only once. DNA for the CDR3: TGTGCCTGGAGTGTATTTGCTTTCGGCGGGTCCTCCTACGAGCAGTACTTC. Amino acids: CAWSVFAFGGSSYEQYF. The chain recombines TRBV30 with TRBJ2-7; TRBD2 is a possible D gene (5 bases). Germline lookup yields CDR1 GTSNPN and CDR2 SVGIG (reference sequence). V was cut by 0 bases and J by 0 bases, with 18 bases left in between. The length of the CDR3 is 17 residues.

The chain carries TRBV6-6 and TRBJ1-1; D is perhaps TRBD1 (6 bases). Deletions cut 6 bases from V and 1 base from J, with 12 bases between. Germline CDR1 reads MNHNY; CDR2 reads SVGAGI (reference sequence). CDR3 length: 14 amino acids. CDR3 coding DNA: TGTGCCAGCAGACCCGGGACAAGGAACACTGAAGCTTTCTTT. It specifies CASRPGTRNTEAFF.

The CDR3 nucleotides read TGTGCCAGCAGCCTAGCGGGGGTGAACACCGGGGAGCTGTTTTTT. It codes for CASSLAGVNTGELFF. The genes are TRBV5-4 and TRBJ2-2; TRBD2 agrees at 10 bases. The CDR3 covers 15 residues. Germline CDR1 is SGHNT and CDR2 is YYREEE (reference sequence). With V trimmed by 4 bases and J by 1 base, 1 base remained unmatched.

V usage is TRBV18 and J usage is TRBJ1-5; 10 positions agree with TRBD1. The CDR3 consists of 16 residues. Germline CDR1 reads KGHSH; CDR2 reads LQKENI. V dropped 6 bases and J dropped 4; count of bases not matched to a gene: 9. CDR3 sequence: CASSLFLDRGNQPQHF. CDR3 DNA: TGTGCCAGCTCCCTCTTCTTGGACAGGGGGAATCAGCCCCAGCATTTT.

This clone occurred once. The chain is built from TRBV19 and TRBJ1-2, with TRBD1 as a possible D gene (6 bases). Germline V lookup: CDR1 LNHDA, CDR2 SQIVND (reference sequence). V lost 0 bases, J lost 8 bases, and 22 bases lay in between. This CDR3 contains 17 residues. Here the CDR3 DNA reads TGTGCCAGTAGTATAGATCTCCAACAGGGTTCGGTTTGGGGCTACACCTTC. Encoded protein: CASSIDLQQGSVWGYTF.

V is TRBV2 and J is TRBJ2-5, with 8 nucleotides matching TRBD1. Germline CDR1 SNHLY, CDR2 FYNNEI. The CDR3 spans 14 residues. With 8 bases clipped from V and 3 bases from J, the junction kept 8 bases outside the gene matches. CDR3 DNA: TGTGCCAGCGCAAGGGACAGGCAAAAAGAGACCCAGTACTTC. Translated, it gives CASARDRQKETQYF.

A word on this clone: This same CDR3 is encoded by further DNA sequences in the sample. The V gene is TRBV7-2, the J gene TRBJ1-1; D gene uncertain. In germline, CDR1 is SGHTA, CDR2 FQGNSA. The V end was cut by 3 bases, the J end by 4 bases, with 9 bases between. The CDR3 consists of 13 residues. CDR3 in DNA: TGTGCCAGCAGCTTGGAAGGGAGCACTGAAGCTTTCTTT. It is translated as CASSLEGSTEAFF.

J is TRBJ2-7 and V is TRBV28; TRBD2 might be the D (6 bases). Looked up from germline, CDR1 is MDHEN and CDR2 is SYDVKM. CDR3 size: 14 residues. V shed 2 bases and J shed 3 bases, with 11 bases lying between them. For the CDR3, the DNA is TGTGCCAGCAGTTTAACGGGAGCAGGCTACGAGCAGTACTTC. Translation: CASSLTGAGYEQYF.

This clone was found once. The CDR3 DNA reads as TGTGCCAGCAGCGATGACAGGGGGTGGTACAATGAGCAGTTCTTC. Residues: CASSDDRGWYNEQFF. The chain couples TRBV7-8 to TRBJ2-1; 9 bases map to TRBD1. J lost 4 bases, V lost 5 bases, and 6 bases had no gene match. CDR1 SGHVS and CDR2 FQNEAQ come from the germline V gene. The CDR3 has 15 amino acids.

J is TRBJ2-7 and V is TRBV27; 11 nucleotides match TRBD2. CDR1 and CDR2 from the germline V gene are MNHEY and SMNVEV (reference sequence). Trimming took 3 bases from V and 6 from J; bases not matched to a gene: 7. The CDR3 sequence is 15 residues long. The CDR3 region is CASSFLDSGRAEQYF. The CDR3 DNA sequence: TGTGCCAGCAGTTTCCTGGATAGCGGGAGGGCCGAGCAGTACTTC.

Turning to this clone: Other DNA sequences within the sample encode an identical CDR3. The CDR3 spells CAWAGGGTEAFF. The DNA of the CDR3 is TGTGCCTGGGCCGGGGGGGGCACTGAAGCTTTCTTT. The chain has TRBV30 and TRBJ1-1, with a possible D match to TRBD1 (5 bases). The length of the CDR3 is 12 residues. Germline V lookup: CDR1 GTSNPN, CDR2 SVGIG (reference sequence). Trimming removed 5 bases at V and 4 bases at J, with 11 bases between. The variable domain in full, completed from reference TRBV30 and TRBJ1-1, reads SQTIHQWPATLVQPVGSPLSLECTVEGTSNPNLYWYRQAAGRGLQLLFYSVGIGQISSEVPQNLSASRPQDRQFILSSKKLLLSDSGFYLCAWAGGGTEAFFGQGTRLTVV.

The DNA of the CDR3 is TGTGCCAGCAGCTTGGAACTCTCCAGGGTTTCGGGAAACACCATATATTTT. Amino acids: CASSLELSRVSGNTIYF. The chain uses TRBV5-6 and TRBJ1-3; D might be TRBD1 (5 bases). Trimming cost V 0 bases and J 4 bases, with 17 bases left between them. There are 17 residues in the CDR3. Germline values: CDR1 SGHDT, CDR2 YYEEEE.